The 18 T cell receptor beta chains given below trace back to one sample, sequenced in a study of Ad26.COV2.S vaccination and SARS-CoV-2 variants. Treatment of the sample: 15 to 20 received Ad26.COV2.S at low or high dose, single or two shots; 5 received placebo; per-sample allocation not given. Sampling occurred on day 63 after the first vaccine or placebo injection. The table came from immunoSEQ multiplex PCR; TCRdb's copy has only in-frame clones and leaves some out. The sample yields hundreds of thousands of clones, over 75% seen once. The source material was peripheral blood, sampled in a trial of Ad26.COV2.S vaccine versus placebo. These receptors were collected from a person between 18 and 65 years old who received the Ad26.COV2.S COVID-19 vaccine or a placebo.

The CDR3 coding sequence is TGTGCCAGCAGCCAAGAGTTGAGCTCCTACAATGAGCAGTTCTTC. Amino acid sequence: CASSQELSSYNEQFF. The rearrangement joins TRBV3-1 (or the pseudogene TRBV3-2) to TRBJ2-1; D gene uncertain. With 0 bases removed from V and 0 bases from J, the gap between germline ends came to 6 bases. The CDR3 totals 15 residues. CDR1 and CDR2 from the germline V gene are LGHDT and YNNKEL (reference sequence).

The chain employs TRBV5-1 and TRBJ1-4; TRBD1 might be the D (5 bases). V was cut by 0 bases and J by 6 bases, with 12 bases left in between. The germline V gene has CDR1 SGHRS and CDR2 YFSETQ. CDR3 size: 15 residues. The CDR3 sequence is CASSLEGRADEKLFF. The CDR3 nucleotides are TGCGCCAGCAGCTTGGAGGGGCGAGCGGATGAAAAACTGTTTTTT.

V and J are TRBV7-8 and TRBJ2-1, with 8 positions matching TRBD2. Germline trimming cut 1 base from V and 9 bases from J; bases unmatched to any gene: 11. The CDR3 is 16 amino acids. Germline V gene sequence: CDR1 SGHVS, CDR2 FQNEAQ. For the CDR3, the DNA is TGTGCCAGCAGCTTAGGAGCGGGAGCATTTATGAGTGAGCAGTTCTTC. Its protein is CASSLGAGAFMSEQFF.

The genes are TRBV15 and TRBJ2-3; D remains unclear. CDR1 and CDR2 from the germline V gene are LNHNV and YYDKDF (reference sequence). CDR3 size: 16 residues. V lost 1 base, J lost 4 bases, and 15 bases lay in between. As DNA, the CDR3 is TGTGCCACCAGCAGAGGGGCGGAGAGATCCGCAGATACGCAGTATTTT. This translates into CATSRGAERSADTQYF.

The CDR3 region has the DNA TGCGCCAGCAGTCCCGACGGGGCCCACTATGGCTACACCTTC. It yields the protein CASSPDGAHYGYTF. The chain joins TRBV10-2 to TRBJ1-2; D possibly corresponds to TRBD1 (5 bases). Trimming removed 5 bases from V and 3 bases from J, with 13 bases in between. Germline CDR1 WSHSY, CDR2 SAAADI. The CDR3 is 14 amino acids.

The CDR3 here is CASSLGTRNTGELFF. CDR3 nucleotides: TGTGCCAGCTCACTTGGGACGCGGAACACCGGGGAGCTGTTTTTT. The chain is built from TRBV18 and TRBJ2-2; either TRBD1 or TRBD2 may fit D (5 bases each). With 4 bases removed from V and 1 base from J, the gap between germline ends came to 10 bases. Germline V gene data show CDR1 as KGHSH and CDR2 as LQKENI. The CDR3 is 15 residues long.

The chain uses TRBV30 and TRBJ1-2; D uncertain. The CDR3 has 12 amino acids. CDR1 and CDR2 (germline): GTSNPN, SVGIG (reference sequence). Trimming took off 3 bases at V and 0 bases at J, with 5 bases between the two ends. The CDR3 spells CAWRLANYGYTF. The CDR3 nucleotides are TGTGCCTGGAGGCTCGCTAACTATGGCTACACCTTC. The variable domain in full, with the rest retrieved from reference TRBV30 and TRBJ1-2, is SQTIHQWPATLVQPVGSPLSLECTVEGTSNPNLYWYRQAAGRGLQLLFYSVGIGQISSEVPQNLSASRPQDRQFILSSKKLLLSDSGFYLCAWRLANYGYTFGSGTRLTVV.

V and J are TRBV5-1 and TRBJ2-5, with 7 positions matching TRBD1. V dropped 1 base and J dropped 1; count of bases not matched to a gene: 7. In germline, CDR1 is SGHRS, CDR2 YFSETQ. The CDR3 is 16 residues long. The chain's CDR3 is CASSLSGQLVQETQYF. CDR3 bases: TGCGCCAGCAGCTTGTCGGGACAGCTAGTCCAAGAGACCCAGTACTTC.

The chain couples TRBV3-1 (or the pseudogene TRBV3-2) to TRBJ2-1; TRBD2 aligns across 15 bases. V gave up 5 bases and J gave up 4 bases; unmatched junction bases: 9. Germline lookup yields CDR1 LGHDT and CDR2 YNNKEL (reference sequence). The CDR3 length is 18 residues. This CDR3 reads CASSLRTSGGARYNEQFF. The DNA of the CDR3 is TGTGCCAGCAGCTTACGGACTAGCGGGGGGGCACGTTACAATGAGCAGTTCTTC.

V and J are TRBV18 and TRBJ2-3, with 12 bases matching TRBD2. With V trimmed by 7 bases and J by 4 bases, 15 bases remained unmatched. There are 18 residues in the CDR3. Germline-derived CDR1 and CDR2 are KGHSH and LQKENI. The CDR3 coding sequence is TGTGCCAGCTGGGCGATGCTGGGACTAGCGGGCCAGGCAGATACGCAGTATTTT. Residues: CASWAMLGLAGQADTQYF.

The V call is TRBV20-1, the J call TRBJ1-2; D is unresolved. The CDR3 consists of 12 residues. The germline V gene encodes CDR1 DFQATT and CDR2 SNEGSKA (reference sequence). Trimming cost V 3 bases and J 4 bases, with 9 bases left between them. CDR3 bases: TGCAGTGCTAGTAGCGGTCCCTATGGCTACACCTTC. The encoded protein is CSASSGPYGYTF.

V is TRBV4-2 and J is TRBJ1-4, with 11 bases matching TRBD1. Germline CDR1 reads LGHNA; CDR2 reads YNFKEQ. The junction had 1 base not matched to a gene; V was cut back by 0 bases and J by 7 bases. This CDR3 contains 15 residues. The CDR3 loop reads CASSQEGTGGEKLFF. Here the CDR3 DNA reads TGTGCCAGCAGCCAAGAGGGGACAGGGGGTGAAAAACTGTTTTTT.

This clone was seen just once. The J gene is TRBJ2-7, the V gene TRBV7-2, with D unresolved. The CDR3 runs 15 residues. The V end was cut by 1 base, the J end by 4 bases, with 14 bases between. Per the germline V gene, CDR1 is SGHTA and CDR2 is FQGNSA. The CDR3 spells CASSLEWGRMYEQYF. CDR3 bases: TGTGCCAGCAGCTTAGAATGGGGAAGAATGTACGAGCAGTACTTC.

Written as DNA, the CDR3 is TGTGCCAGCAGCCTGCAGGGGGGACCCCTCCACTTT. Translated, it gives CASSLQGGPLHF. The chain carries TRBV3-1 (or the pseudogene TRBV3-2) and TRBJ1-6; the match to TRBD1 covers 7 bases. J was trimmed by 12 bases and V by 4 bases; bases with no gene match: 3. The CDR3 sequence is 12 residues long. Germline V gives CDR1 LGHDT, CDR2 YNNKEL (reference sequence).

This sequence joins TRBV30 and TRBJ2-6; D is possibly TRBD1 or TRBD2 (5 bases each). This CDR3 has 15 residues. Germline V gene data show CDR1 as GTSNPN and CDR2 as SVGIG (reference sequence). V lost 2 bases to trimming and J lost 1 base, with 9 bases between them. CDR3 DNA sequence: TGTGCCTGGAGTTCGGGGCCTTCTGGGGCCAACGTCCTGACTTTC. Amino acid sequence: CAWSSGPSGANVLTF.

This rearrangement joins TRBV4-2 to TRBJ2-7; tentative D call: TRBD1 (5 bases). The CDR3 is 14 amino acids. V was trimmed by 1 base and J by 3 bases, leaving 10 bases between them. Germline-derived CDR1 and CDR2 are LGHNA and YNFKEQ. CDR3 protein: CASSQGADSYEQYF. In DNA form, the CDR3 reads TGTGCCAGCAGCCAAGGTGCAGACAGCTACGAGCAGTACTTC.

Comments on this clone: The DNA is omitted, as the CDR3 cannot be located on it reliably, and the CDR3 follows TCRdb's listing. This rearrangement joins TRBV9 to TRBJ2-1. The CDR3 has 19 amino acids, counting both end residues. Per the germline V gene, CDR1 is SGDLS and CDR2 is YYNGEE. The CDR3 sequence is CASSQGGLSSSSGYAEQFF.

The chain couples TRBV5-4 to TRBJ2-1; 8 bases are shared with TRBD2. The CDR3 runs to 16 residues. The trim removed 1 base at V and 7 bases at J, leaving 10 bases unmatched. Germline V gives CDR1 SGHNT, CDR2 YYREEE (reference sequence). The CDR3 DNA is TGTGCCAGCAGCTTGTTCAGCGGGAGATGGTGGAATGAGCAGTTCTTC. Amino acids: CASSLFSGRWWNEQFF. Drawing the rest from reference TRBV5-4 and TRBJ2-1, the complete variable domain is ETGVTQSPTHLIKTRGQQVTLRCSSQSGHNTVSWYQQALGQGPQFIFQYYREEENGRGNFPPRFSGLQFPNYSSELNVNALELDDSALYLCASSLFSGRWWNEQFFGPGTRLTVL.